The sequence of this T cell receptor beta chain was determined in a study of monozygotic twins with cystic fibrosis (dated by TCRdb to about 2021). For the wider study: Approximately 3.2 micrograms of fragmented DNA went through around 15 PCR cycles to produce barcoded libraries. To assess genetic influence on V and J gene usage, the study compared TCR beta repertoires within and across 16 monozygotic twin pairs with cystic fibrosis. Made up mostly of children and adolescents, the cohort included ten female and six male twin pairs ranging in age from about 2.0 to 36.4 years, with a median of around 9 years. On the day of blood sampling, twins were ranked among 1,060 cohort participants for weight-for-height and for FEVPerc (FEV1 disease centile). Data for three of the twin pairs had previously been reported in another context. Study-wide conclusions, independent of this receptor: Nucleotide-identical clonotype sharing was significantly higher within monozygotic CF twin pairs than between unrelated CF individuals (P = 0.000026, Mann-Whitney). Simpson clonality was generally low (median approximately 0.0097), which suggests a naive-dominated repertoire, and clonality was higher in the most severely affected patients. The greatest similarity to the co-twin was observed for V gene usage in 13 of 16 pairs and for J usage in 8 of 16 pairs, which suggested genetic constraints. The cohort was small, and the number of shared CDR3s showed no association with age, concordance or disease severity.

The twin pairs came from the European Cystic Fibrosis Twin and Sibling Study Cohort, a cohort that recruited patients from 150 to 200 CF clinics across 14 European countries. Both zygosity and CFTR genotype were checked in-house, and zygosity was tested with multiplex PCR across nine short tandem repeat loci. Peripheral blood was sampled from each twin, with clinical parameters recorded on the day of blood sampling. Genomic DNA was isolated from peripheral blood cells with phenol/chloroform and kept in TE buffer at 4 degrees C. About this clone: Its target antigen remains unknown. Base qualities are not recorded, but no much larger clone differs from it by a single base.

From a lookup of the germline V gene (reference sequence), CDR1 and CDR2 are LNHDA and SQIVND. V is pared back by 10 bases and J by 1 base, with 9 bases lying between the germline termini. The CDR3 spans 12 residues, from the cysteine through the phenylalanine. The entry retains the CDR3 DNA only, 36 bases that are in frame from base 1. Following the manufacturer's instructions, the researchers used the immunoSEQ immune profiling system to amplify TCR beta CDR3 regions via multiplex PCR. Sequencing was performed on an Illumina NextSeq system. The original methods were these. Sequence data were processed on the immunoSEQ Analyzer platform, and clonality was computed as the square root of Simpson's index of productive rearrangements. V and J usage similarity was measured by Jensen-Shannon distance, and CDR3 generation probabilities were computed with OLGA. Shared CDR3 sequences were searched in the immuneACCESS database (August 2020) and in VDJdb (December 2020). TCRdb stores this immuneACCESS table with in-frame sequences only. Part of the clones is absent; in the studies checked, under half of the shortfall reflects unresolved V genes, and no reason is known for the rest. The V and J calls and clone size come from that table; D and trimming were worked out from the DNA. The sample profile shows approximately 33,000 clones; over 70% of them were found once. The ten largest account for roughly 1.5% of the sample.

The chain is assembled from TRBV19 and TRBJ2-3; perhaps TRBD1 is the D gene, with 6 bases matching. Sequencing used blood. The clonotype comes from a girl aged 2-10 years with cystic fibrosis. The CDR3 protein sequence reads: CAIRQGTDTQYF. Here is the DNA: TGTGCCATTCGACAGGGCACAGATACGCAGTATTTT. The CDR3, completed at both ends by the reference TRBV19 and TRBJ2-3 genes, gives the full variable domain DGGITQSPKYLFRKEGQNVTLSCEQNLNHDAMYWYRQDPGQGLRLIYYSQIVNDFQKGDIAEGYSVSREKKESFPLTVTSAQKNPTAFYLCAIRQGTDTQYFGPGTRLTVL.